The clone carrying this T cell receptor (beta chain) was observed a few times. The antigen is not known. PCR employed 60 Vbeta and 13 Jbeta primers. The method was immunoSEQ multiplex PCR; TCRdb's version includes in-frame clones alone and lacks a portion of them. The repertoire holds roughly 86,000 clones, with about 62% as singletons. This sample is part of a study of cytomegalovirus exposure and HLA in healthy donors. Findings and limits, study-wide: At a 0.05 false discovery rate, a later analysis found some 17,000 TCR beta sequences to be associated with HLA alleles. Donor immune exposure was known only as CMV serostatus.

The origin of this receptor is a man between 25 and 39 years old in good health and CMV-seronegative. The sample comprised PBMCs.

The CDR3 nucleotides read TGTGCCAGCAGCGTAGCGAGGGAGGGCTCCTACAATGAGCAGTTCTTC. Its translation is CASSVAREGSYNEQFF. The chain uses TRBV9 and TRBJ2-1; 7 bases fit TRBD2. After removal of 0 bases from V and 0 bases from J, the junction contained 3 bases not matched to a gene. CDR3 length: 16 amino acids. Germline values: CDR1 SGDLS, CDR2 YYNGEE. The entire variable domain, with the rest obtained from reference TRBV9 and TRBJ2-1, is as follows: DSGVTQTPKHLITATGQRVTLRCSPRSGDLSVYWYQQSLDQGLQFLIQYYNGEERAKGNILERFSAQQFPDLHSELNLSSLELGDSALYFCASSVAREGSYNEQFFGPGTRLTVL.